One sample yielded the 27 T cell receptor beta chains listed below, sequenced in a study of control samples from healthy donors and cancer patients. Some clones are missing from TCRdb's copy, which holds only in-frame ones; the method was immunoSEQ multiplex PCR. In the table there are about 160,000 clones, 70% to 90% of which are singletons. The sample comprised blood. The receptors derive from a man aged 30 to 39 in good health.

V usage is TRBV5-1 and J usage is TRBJ2-6; D gene ambiguous. V was pared by 4 bases and J by 4 bases, with 9 bases between. Germline values: CDR1 SGHRS, CDR2 YFSETQ. The CDR3 consists of 14 residues. DNA for the CDR3: TGCGCCAGCAGCGCCCGACAAGGGGCCAACGTCCTGACTTTC. It translates to CASSARQGANVLTF.

The V call is TRBV7-9, the J call TRBJ2-7; 10 bases match TRBD2. Germline CDR1 and CDR2: SEHNR and FQNEAQ (reference sequence). Germline trimming cut 9 bases from V and 3 bases from J; bases unmatched to any gene: 8. This CDR3 has 14 residues. The CDR3 sequence is CASVPTSGLYEQYF. The CDR3, as DNA: TGTGCCAGTGTTCCGACTAGCGGGCTCTACGAGCAGTACTTC. Using reference TRBV7-9 and TRBJ2-7 for the parts outside the CDR3, the full variable domain is DTGVSQNPRHKITKRGQNVTFRCDPISEHNRLYWYRQTLGQGPEFLTYFQNEAQLEKSRLLSDRFSAERPKGSFSTLEIQRTEQGDSAMYLCASVPTSGLYEQYFGPGTRLTVT.

In DNA, the CDR3 is TGTGCCAGCAGGGGAGGGGTCCAATACAATGAGCAGTTCTTC. Translation: CASRGGVQYNEQFF. The V call is TRBV2, the J call TRBJ2-1; TRBD2 matches 7 bases. The J segment lost 4 bases and the V segment lost 6 bases, leaving 6 bases of the junction unmatched. CDR1 SNHLY and CDR2 FYNNEI come from the germline V gene. The CDR3 has 14 residues.

The V call is TRBV7-9, the J call TRBJ1-1, with no clear D. CDR3 length equals 11 residues. V was shortened by 2 bases and J by 6 bases, with 4 bases between the two germline ends. Per germline, CDR1 SEHNR and CDR2 FQNEAQ (reference sequence). The CDR3 nucleotides are TGTGCCAGCAGCTTAATGGCTGAAGCTTTCTTT. Amino acid sequence: CASSLMAEAFF.

The chain has TRBV7-9 and TRBJ1-1; 7 nucleotides agree with TRBD1. From germline, CDR1 is SEHNR and CDR2 FQNEAQ (reference sequence). V gave up 4 bases and J gave up 1 base; unmatched junction bases: 3. The CDR3 is 14 amino acids. CDR3 bases: TGTGCCAGCAGCTGGACAGGTCAGAACACTGAAGCTTTCTTT. It translates to CASSWTGQNTEAFF.

The chain recombines TRBV6-1 with TRBJ1-5; possible D gene TRBD1, 6 bases. V gave up 2 bases and J gave up 3 bases, with 11 bases separating them. Looked up from germline, CDR1 is MNHNS and CDR2 is SASEGT. CDR3 length: 15 residues. The CDR3 region is CASSEFRGANQPQHF. CDR3 DNA sequence: TGTGCCAGCAGTGAATTTAGGGGGGCCAATCAGCCCCAGCATTTT.

The rearrangement links TRBV27 to TRBJ1-6; maybe TRBD1 (6 bases). V was clipped by 2 bases and J by 0 bases, with 14 bases between them. The length of the CDR3 is 18 residues. CDR1 and CDR2 (germline): MNHEY, SMNVEV (reference sequence). The CDR3 is CASSLIGQHSSYNSPLHF. The CDR3, as DNA: TGTGCCAGCAGTTTAATTGGACAGCACAGCTCCTATAATTCACCCCTCCACTTT.

The gene calls are TRBV20-1 and TRBJ2-3; a weak D match, TRBD2 (7 bases). The germline gives CDR1 DFQATT, CDR2 SNEGSKA (reference sequence). V gave up 7 bases and J gave up 5 bases, with 10 bases separating them. The CDR3 extends over 11 amino acids. The CDR3 sequence: CSGGGLDTQYF. The CDR3 DNA reads as TGCAGTGGGGGGGGCCTAGATACGCAGTATTTT.

This chain uses TRBV6-2 or TRBV6-3 with TRBJ1-1; D is unresolved. V lost 2 bases to trimming and J lost 6 bases, with 7 bases between them. The CDR3 sequence is 12 residues long. The germline V gene encodes CDR1 MNHEY and CDR2 SVGEGT. CDR3 nucleotides: TGTGCCAGCAGTTACAAGGGCTCTGAAGCTTTCTTT. Residues: CASSYKGSEAFF.

This chain joins TRBV20-1 and TRBJ2-2; TRBD1 or TRBD2 may be the D gene (5 bases each). This CDR3 has 11 residues. Germline loops: CDR1 DFQATT, CDR2 SNEGSKA (reference sequence). Between the trimmed V and J ends, which lost 6 bases and 4 bases, there was a span of 6 bases. As DNA, the CDR3 is TGCAGTGCCGGGACCACCGGGGAGCTGTTTTTT. This codes for CSAGTTGELFF.

This clone was picked up a small number of times. The chain couples TRBV7-9 to TRBJ1-1, with D perhaps TRBD1 (5 bases). This CDR3 comprises 13 residues. V was cut by 7 bases and J by 5 bases, with 14 bases left in between. CDR1 is SEHNR, CDR2 FQNEAQ, per germline (reference sequence). CDR3 sequence reads: CASIEGRTTEAFF. The CDR3, as DNA: TGTGCCAGCATTGAGGGGAGAACGACTGAAGCTTTCTTT.

The chain recombines TRBV14 with TRBJ1-1; D uncertain. V was cut by 1 base and J by 0 bases, with 3 bases left in between. The CDR3 loop spans 13 amino acids. Germline CDR1 is SGHDN and CDR2 is FVKESK. The DNA of the CDR3 is TGTGCCAGCAGCCAAGGTATGAACACTGAAGCTTTCTTT. Translation gives CASSQGMNTEAFF.

In this sample, this clone turned up a few times. CDR3 nucleotide sequence: TGTGCCAGCAGCGATACCTACGAGCAGTACTTC. Translation: CASSDTYEQYF. The chain combines TRBV2 with TRBJ2-7; D is uncertain. Germline V lookup: CDR1 SNHLY, CDR2 FYNNEI. This CDR3 is built from 11 residues. V gave up 6 bases and J gave up 2 bases, with 5 bases separating them.

The sample holds one count of this clone. The rearrangement joins TRBV29-1 to TRBJ2-7, with D perhaps matching TRBD2 (6 bases). The germline gives CDR1 SQVTM, CDR2 ANQGSEA. Trimming left V 3 bases short and J 1 base short, with 19 bases between. This CDR3 region has 16 residues. The CDR3 region has the DNA TGCAGCGTTGATCTTAGCGGTCGGAGGGGATCCTACGAGCAGTACTTC. Protein: CSVDLSGRRGSYEQYF.

The J gene is TRBJ1-6, the V gene TRBV28; D remains unclear. The V and J ends lost 3 bases and 10 bases respectively, with 10 bases between them. CDR3 size: 13 residues. Per germline, CDR1 MDHEN and CDR2 SYDVKM. The chain's CDR3 is CASSFPGGSPLHF. The DNA for the CDR3 is TGTGCCAGCAGTTTCCCAGGAGGCTCACCCCTCCACTTT.

The V call is TRBV6-5, the J call TRBJ1-2, with D unclear. The CDR3 extends over 15 amino acids. Germline-derived CDR1 and CDR2 are MNHEY and SVGAGI. The V end lost 0 bases, the J end lost 2 bases, and 10 bases lay between the germline ends. Here the CDR3 reads CASSYSGSANYGYTF. The CDR3 DNA sequence: TGTGCCAGCAGTTACTCAGGCTCGGCCAACTATGGCTACACCTTC.

This chain connects TRBV3-1 (or the pseudogene TRBV3-2) to TRBJ2-1; D perhaps matches TRBD2 (6 bases). Trimming took 1 base from V and 5 from J, leaving 6 bases between them. The CDR3 length is 13 residues. In germline, CDR1 is LGHDT, CDR2 YNNKEL (reference sequence). The CDR3 spells CASSQAGDNEQFF. CDR3 DNA sequence: TGTGCCAGCAGCCAAGCGGGGGACAATGAGCAGTTCTTC.

The J gene is TRBJ1-4, the V gene TRBV7-9, with 7 bases fitting TRBD1. Germline-derived CDR1 and CDR2 are SEHNR and FQNEAQ (reference sequence). The V and J ends lost 6 bases and 5 bases, in that order; junction bases with no gene match: 12. This CDR3 comprises 16 residues. CDR3 bases: TGTGCCAGCAGTATAAGGGACGGGACAGACAATGAAAAACTGTTTTTT. Amino acids: CASSIRDGTDNEKLFF.

The V and J genes are TRBV29-1 and TRBJ1-1, with D possibly matching TRBD1 (5 bases). The germline V gene has CDR1 SQVTM and CDR2 ANQGSEA. With 5 bases removed from V and 4 bases from J, the gap between germline ends came to 11 bases. The length of the CDR3 is 12 residues. The CDR3 sequence: CSVRRGVTEAFF. The CDR3 DNA sequence: TGCAGCGTTCGGCGAGGGGTCACTGAAGCTTTCTTT. Full variable domain (outside the CDR3, taken from reference TRBV29-1 and TRBJ1-1): SAVISQKPSRDICQRGTSLTIQCQVDSQVTMMFWYRQQPGQSLTLIATANQGSEATYESGFVIDKFPISRPNLTFSTLTVSNMSPEDSSIYLCSVRRGVTEAFFGQGTRLTVV.

The chain joins TRBV5-4 to TRBJ1-1; the D gene is possibly TRBD1 (5 bases). CDR1 and CDR2 (germline): SGHNT, YYREEE (reference sequence). V was cut by 0 bases and J by 8 bases, with 11 bases left in between. The CDR3 sequence is 13 residues long. This CDR3 reads CASSLAEGMEAFF. In DNA, the CDR3 is TGTGCCAGCAGCTTGGCCGAGGGGATGGAAGCTTTCTTT.

The V and J genes are TRBV20-1 and TRBJ1-2; 10 positions match TRBD1. The CDR3 totals 14 residues. The trim removed 3 bases at V and 2 bases at J, leaving 3 bases unmatched. Germline V gene lookup returns CDR1 DFQATT and CDR2 SNEGSKA (reference sequence). CDR3 sequence (DNA): TGCAGTGCTAGTAGGGGACAGGGGAACTATGGCTACACCTTC. This encodes CSASRGQGNYGYTF.

This clone was counted a single time. This chain joins TRBV9 and TRBJ2-3; D may be TRBD1 (6 bases). In germline, CDR1 is SGDLS, CDR2 YYNGEE. CDR3 length equals 14 residues. Trimming cost V 2 bases and J 9 bases, with 16 bases left between them. The CDR3 DNA reads as TGTGCCAGCAGCGTGGATATGGACAGCGACACGCAGTATTTT. Its protein product is CASSVDMDSDTQYF.

The V and J genes are TRBV14 and TRBJ2-3, with unresolved D. V was trimmed by 1 base and J by 4 bases, leaving 6 bases between them. The CDR3 is 13 residues long. Per the germline V gene, CDR1 is SGHDN and CDR2 is FVKESK. The CDR3 here is CASSQVWADTQYF. The CDR3 region has the DNA TGTGCCAGCAGCCAAGTTTGGGCAGATACGCAGTATTTT.

CDR3: CSAPGGGYTF. In DNA form, the CDR3 reads TGCAGTGCTCCCGGGGGTGGCTACACCTTC. The chain couples TRBV20-1 to TRBJ1-2, with D perhaps matching TRBD1 (5 bases). The CDR3 runs 10 residues. Deletions cut 5 bases from V and 7 bases from J, with 8 bases between. Germline V lookup: CDR1 DFQATT, CDR2 SNEGSKA (reference sequence).

The chain joins TRBV6-2 or TRBV6-3 to TRBJ2-1; TRBD2 is a possible D gene (6 bases). The CDR3 totals 15 residues. Germline V gene sequence: CDR1 MNHEY, CDR2 SVGEGT. V lost 5 bases and J 2 bases, leaving 13 bases between the germline ends. DNA for the CDR3: TGTGCCAGCAGTCAAGAGGCGGGAACCTACAATGAGCAGTTCTTC. This gives the protein CASSQEAGTYNEQFF.

This chain joins TRBV29-1 and TRBJ1-2; D perhaps matches TRBD1 (5 bases). Germline loops: CDR1 SQVTM, CDR2 ANQGSEA. The CDR3 covers 14 residues. Trimming pared 3 bases from V and 4 bases from J, leaving 15 bases between. The CDR3 reads CSVEGRGVGYGYTF. The CDR3 DNA is TGCAGCGTTGAGGGTAGGGGAGTCGGCTATGGCTACACCTTC.

Details on this clone: Other nucleotide sequences in the sample specify the same CDR3. The rearrangement uses TRBV18 and TRBJ1-2; no clear D. Germline V gene data show CDR1 as KGHSH and CDR2 as LQKENI. Trimming cost V 2 bases and J 6 bases, with 4 bases left between them. The CDR3 is 11 residues long. The DNA of the CDR3 is TGTGCCAGCTCACCAGGGAATGGCTACACCTTC. It encodes CASSPGNGYTF.